The 25 T cell receptor beta chains listed next were all sequenced from one sample in a study of cytomegalovirus exposure and HLA in healthy donors. Clones were sequenced by immunoSEQ multiplex PCR, and TCRdb holds only the in-frame ones, with some missing. The sample includes hundreds of thousands of clones, roughly 84% of them seen just once. Sequenced material: PBMCs. The source is a man between 18 and 29 years old in good health and CMV-seropositive.

The chain has TRBV5-4 and TRBJ1-2; D ambiguous. This CDR3 is built from 14 residues. The V end lost 4 bases, the J end lost 4 bases, and 14 bases lay between the germline ends. Germline CDR1 reads SGHNT; CDR2 reads YYREEE (reference sequence). CDR3 in amino acids: CASSLAGERYGYTF. CDR3 nucleotide sequence: TGTGCCAGCAGCCTCGCCGGGGAACGCTATGGCTACACCTTC.

The chain has TRBV19 and TRBJ1-2, with TRBD1 as a possible D gene (6 bases). The CDR3 is 14 residues long. V gave up 6 bases and J gave up 4 bases, with 15 bases separating them. Per germline, CDR1 LNHDA and CDR2 SQIVND (reference sequence). CDR3 amino acids: CASRRDTVPYGYTF. Written as DNA, the CDR3 is TGTGCCAGTAGAAGGGACACCGTACCCTATGGCTACACCTTC.

The rearrangement links TRBV27 to TRBJ2-4; no reliable D call. CDR3 length equals 16 residues. With 0 bases removed from V and 0 bases from J, the gap between germline ends came to 9 bases. Germline CDR1 MNHEY, CDR2 SMNVEV (reference sequence). The CDR3: CASSLSPNVAKNIQYF. The CDR3 bases are TGTGCCAGCAGTTTATCCCCTAATGTAGCCAAAAACATTCAGTACTTC.

The chain has TRBV7-9 and TRBJ2-3, with no clear D. Trimming stripped 3 bases from V and 6 bases from J, with 13 bases between. Germline V gene data show CDR1 as SEHNR and CDR2 as FQNEAQ (reference sequence). The CDR3 extends over 14 amino acids. The chain's CDR3 is CASSFMASEDTQYF. CDR3 nucleotides: TGTGCCAGCAGCTTCATGGCCTCGGAGGATACGCAGTATTTT.

This clone was counted once. The chain has TRBV19 and TRBJ2-1; 11 bases map to TRBD2. The germline gives CDR1 LNHDA, CDR2 SQIVND (reference sequence). Trimming at V came to 8 bases and at J to 7 bases, leaving 10 bases not matched to a gene. The CDR3 has 15 residues. This CDR3 is CASGLAGGTPNEQFF. CDR3 in DNA: TGTGCCAGTGGCTTAGCGGGAGGGACCCCAAATGAGCAGTTCTTC.

In regard to this clone: Other DNA sequences from this sample encode an identical CDR3 as well. V and J are TRBV27 and TRBJ2-1, with unresolved D. Germline CDR1 MNHEY, CDR2 SMNVEV (reference sequence). The CDR3 loop spans 11 amino acids. The V gene lost 5 bases and the J gene lost 2 bases, with 1 base spanning the gap. The DNA for the CDR3 is TGTGCCAGCAGTACCTACAATGAGCAGTTCTTC. It encodes CASSTYNEQFF.

This rearrangement joins TRBV10-3 to TRBJ2-3, with TRBD1 matching over 7 bases. In germline, CDR1 is ENHRY, CDR2 SYGVKD. This CDR3 is 15 amino acids long. V trimming: 7 bases; J trimming: 0 bases; junction bases outside the gene matches: 7. The CDR3 protein is CAIKPDRTSTDTQYF. CDR3 bases: TGTGCCATCAAACCGGACAGGACTAGCACAGATACGCAGTATTTT.

The chain employs TRBV13 and TRBJ2-7; 9 nucleotides align to TRBD1. J was trimmed by 3 bases and V by 2 bases; bases with no gene match: 5. In germline, CDR1 is PRHDT, CDR2 FYEKMQ (reference sequence). The CDR3 spans 15 residues. The CDR3 nucleotides read TGTGCCAGCAGCTTATTTGGGACAGGGCGCTACGAGCAGTACTTC. Translation gives CASSLFGTGRYEQYF.

V is TRBV5-1 and J is TRBJ2-2; 12 bases align to TRBD2. J lost 5 bases, V lost 5 bases, and 10 bases had no gene match. There are 17 residues in the CDR3. Germline CDR1 SGHRS, CDR2 YFSETQ. This CDR3 is CASSPSPSGGGTGELFF. In DNA form, the CDR3 reads TGCGCCAGCAGTCCCTCCCCTAGCGGGGGGGGGACCGGGGAGCTGTTTTTT.

The rearrangement uses TRBV4-3 and TRBJ2-1; D gene ambiguous. Germline V gives CDR1 LGHNA, CDR2 YSLEER. This CDR3 is built from 15 residues. Trimming pared 4 bases from V and 0 bases from J, leaving 10 bases between. CDR3 residues: CASSLDGFSYNEQFF. The CDR3 bases are TGCGCCAGCAGCCTTGACGGATTCTCCTACAATGAGCAGTTCTTC.

The rearrangement uses TRBV10-2 and TRBJ1-5; D unresolved. The germline gives CDR1 WSHSY, CDR2 SAAADI. The CDR3 extends over 13 amino acids. Trimming took off 8 bases at V and 1 base at J, with 9 bases between the two ends. The CDR3 sequence is CASGRNSNQPQHF. DNA of the CDR3: TGCGCCAGCGGGAGGAACAGCAATCAGCCCCAGCATTTT.

This chain connects TRBV5-1 to TRBJ2-3; a weak D match, TRBD2 (5 bases). CDR1 and CDR2 (germline): SGHRS, YFSETQ. The CDR3 spans 16 residues. V lost 9 bases to trimming and J lost 0 bases, with 20 bases between them. CDR3 residues: CATTGVEGRSTDTQYF. The DNA for the CDR3 is TGCGCCACTACCGGAGTTGAGGGCCGTAGCACAGATACGCAGTATTTT.

The chain uses TRBV5-4 and TRBJ2-7; 14 bases match TRBD2. The CDR3 runs 15 residues. Germline values: CDR1 SGHNT, CDR2 YYREEE (reference sequence). Losses at the gene ends were 4 bases for V and 3 bases for J; bases not matched to a gene: 3. The CDR3 region has the DNA TGTGCCAGCAGCAGGGGACTAGCGGGAGACTACGAGCAGTACTTC. Encoded protein: CASSRGLAGDYEQYF.

V is TRBV20-1 and J is TRBJ2-1, with D unresolved. The length of the CDR3 is 9 residues. CDR1 is DFQATT, CDR2 SNEGSKA, per germline (reference sequence). For the CDR3, the DNA is TGCAGCACGCCCCACCAGCAGTTCTTC. It is translated as CSTPHQQFF.

This chain joins TRBV7-9 and TRBJ2-7; TRBD1 agrees at 9 bases. The V gene end was trimmed by 4 bases and the J gene end by 3 bases; junction bases not matched to a gene: 16. The germline gives CDR1 SEHNR, CDR2 FQNEAQ (reference sequence). This CDR3 is built from 18 residues. As DNA, the CDR3 is TGTGCCAGCAGCTCACCCTCTCTCCCGGACAGGGGACTCTACGAGCAGTACTTC. Amino acids: CASSSPSLPDRGLYEQYF.

V gene TRBV2 combines with J gene TRBJ2-2; D gene uncertain. The V gene's germline CDR1 is SNHLY and CDR2 FYNNEI. The CDR3 sequence is 12 residues long. V lost 6 bases to trimming and J lost 7 bases, with 9 bases between them. The CDR3 DNA sequence: TGTGCCAGCAGGGCCAATGGCGGGGAGCTGTTTTTT. Amino acid sequence: CASRANGGELFF. The whole variable domain, remainder taken from reference TRBV2 and TRBJ2-2, is EPEVTQTPSHQVTQMGQEVILRCVPISNHLYFYWYRQILGQKVEFLVSFYNNEISEKSEIFDDQFSVERPDGSNFTLKIRSTKLEDSAMYFCASRANGGELFFGEGSRLTVL.

The rearrangement joins TRBV4-1 to TRBJ1-2; the D gene is possibly TRBD1 (6 bases). The CDR3 extends over 13 amino acids. With 5 bases removed from V and 4 bases from J, the gap between germline ends came to 11 bases. CDR1 is MGHRA and CDR2 is YSYEKL in the germline V gene. The CDR3 loop is CASSEQGSYGYTF. CDR3 nucleotides: TGCGCCAGCAGCGAACAGGGCAGCTATGGCTACACCTTC.

The V call is TRBV2, the J call TRBJ2-5; possibly TRBD1 for D (5 bases). The CDR3 loop spans 14 amino acids. Germline CDR1 SNHLY, CDR2 FYNNEI. Trimming removed 5 bases from V and 7 bases from J, with 17 bases in between. The CDR3 reads CASSPMDTLVTQYF. The CDR3 DNA reads as TGTGCCAGCAGTCCTATGGACACTCTGGTGACCCAGTACTTC.

The gene calls are TRBV27 and TRBJ2-1; TRBD1 agrees at 7 bases. J was trimmed by 7 bases and V by 3 bases; bases with no gene match: 9. CDR1 and CDR2 (germline): MNHEY, SMNVEV (reference sequence). CDR3 length equals 15 residues. The DNA of the CDR3 is TGTGCCAGCAGTTTTCTGACAGGGACGCCGAATGAGCAGTTCTTC. It translates to CASSFLTGTPNEQFF.

This chain connects TRBV4-1 to TRBJ1-1; possible D gene TRBD1, 6 bases. This CDR3 has 16 amino acids. Looked up from germline, CDR1 is MGHRA and CDR2 is YSYEKL. V was clipped by 4 bases and J by 1 base, with 16 bases between them. In DNA form, the CDR3 reads TGCGCCAGCAGCCGCGGAGGGGGGGGCGCGAACACTGAAGCTTTCTTT. Protein: CASSRGGGGANTEAFF.

V and J are TRBV2 and TRBJ1-4, with 12 bases aligning to TRBD1. This CDR3 region has 14 residues. Germline CDR1 SNHLY, CDR2 FYNNEI. V lost 7 bases, J lost 8 bases, and 5 bases stayed unmatched. The CDR3 DNA reads TGTGCCAGCACCCGGGACAGGGGGCAAGAAAAACTGTTTTTT. It translates to CASTRDRGQEKLFF. The full variable domain, with the rest looked up from reference TRBV2 and TRBJ1-4, is EPEVTQTPSHQVTQMGQEVILRCVPISNHLYFYWYRQILGQKVEFLVSFYNNEISEKSEIFDDQFSVERPDGSNFTLKIRSTKLEDSAMYFCASTRDRGQEKLFFGSGTQLSVL.

The gene calls are TRBV6-1 and TRBJ1-5; no clear D gene. Germline loops: CDR1 MNHNS, CDR2 SASEGT. The CDR3 consists of 14 residues. Trimming removed 3 bases at V and 5 bases at J, with 11 bases between. The CDR3: CASSDRQFYQPQHF. CDR3 DNA: TGTGCCAGCAGTGATCGGCAGTTCTATCAGCCCCAGCATTTT.

This chain connects TRBV27 to TRBJ2-7; D uncertain. The germline V gene has CDR1 MNHEY and CDR2 SMNVEV (reference sequence). The CDR3 sequence is 13 residues long. V lost 0 bases, J lost 3 bases, and 6 bases lay in between. The CDR3 loop reads CASSLSDLYEQYF. DNA of the CDR3: TGTGCCAGCAGTTTATCGGACCTCTACGAGCAGTACTTC.

The V gene is TRBV15, the J gene TRBJ2-1, with a weak D call TRBD2 (6 bases). CDR1 LNHNV and CDR2 YYDKDF come from the germline V gene (reference sequence). With 8 bases removed from V and 5 bases from J, the gap between germline ends came to 19 bases. The CDR3 consists of 15 residues. The chain's CDR3 is CATRRSPGLDNEQFF. CDR3 nucleotide sequence: TGTGCCACCCGACGTAGCCCGGGACTGGACAATGAGCAGTTCTTC. Supplemented by reference TRBV15 and TRBJ2-1, the full variable domain reads DAMVIQNPRYQVTQFGKPVTLSCSQTLNHNVMYWYQQKSSQAPKLLFHYYDKDFNNEADTPDNFQSRRPNTSFCFLDIRSPGLGDTAMYLCATRRSPGLDNEQFFGPGTRLTVL.

The chain has TRBV5-1 and TRBJ2-7; 7 bases align to TRBD1. Germline-derived CDR1 and CDR2 are SGHRS and YFSETQ. The CDR3 length is 14 residues. V lost 2 bases and J lost 3; bases outside the gene matches: 5. The CDR3 nucleotides are TGCGCCAGCAGCTTCACCGGGACAGTCTACGAGCAGTACTTC. This translates into CASSFTGTVYEQYF. Full variable domain (missing parts from reference TRBV5-1 and TRBJ2-7): KAGVTQTPRYLIKTRGQQVTLSCSPISGHRSVSWYQQTPGQGLQFLFEYFSETQRNKGNFPGRFSGRQFSNSRSEMNVSTLELGDSALYLCASSFTGTVYEQYFGPGTRLTVT.